One sample yielded the 2 T cell receptor beta chains listed below, sequenced in a study of blood T cell repertoires in COVID-19. The protocol was immunoSEQ multiplex PCR, while the TCRdb copy is restricted to in-frame clones and leaves out a portion. Of roughly 240,000 clones listed, around 83% were seen once; the top ten hold under 2.5%. Sequencing was performed on peripheral blood. The receptors were sampled from a man in his forties who had recovered from COVID-19.

Here the CDR3 DNA reads TGTGCCAGCAGCGGACAGGGCTACAATGAGCAGTTCTTC. Translated: CASSGQGYNEQFF. This rearrangement joins TRBV9 to TRBJ2-1, with TRBD1 identical over 7 bases. J was trimmed by 3 bases and V by 3 bases; bases with no gene match: 0. This CDR3 spans 13 amino acids. Germline CDR1 SGDLS, CDR2 YYNGEE.

V usage is TRBV28 and J usage is TRBJ2-5; 8 bases are shared with TRBD1. The CDR3 is made up of 13 amino acids. Losses at the gene ends were 6 bases for V and 5 bases for J; bases not matched to a gene: 5. Germline lookup yields CDR1 MDHEN and CDR2 SYDVKM. The CDR3 region is CASRNRDRETQYF. The CDR3 nucleotides read TGTGCCAGCAGAAACAGGGACAGGGAGACCCAGTACTTC.